This T cell receptor beta chain was found in a study of blood T cell repertoires in COVID-19. As for the study in general: In each case, the material was cDNA or gDNA derived from T cells, B-cell-depleted T cells, or PBMCs.

Repertoires were generated with immunoSEQ multiplex PCR, while TCRdb's copy carries only in-frame clones and drops some. Of roughly 80,000 clones listed, about four fifths were seen once; the top ten hold around 9%. This CDR3 comprises 15 residues. Germline trimming cut 6 bases from V and 2 bases from J; bases unmatched to any gene: 10. The germline V gene has CDR1 MNHEY and CDR2 SVGEGT. This clone was seen a single time. The gene calls are TRBV6-2 or TRBV6-3 and TRBJ2-7; 7 bases fit TRBD1. The receptor was derived from a human donor in a cohort sampled during active COVID-19. Sequenced: peripheral blood. The CDR3 region is CASSNRGGRPYEQYF. The CDR3, as DNA: TGTGCCAGCAGCAACAGGGGTGGAAGGCCCTACGAGCAGTACTTC.